A selection of T cell receptor beta chains follows, all from one sample in a study of blood T cells in healthy people across ages. Each CDR3 protein is one row after TCRdb ran MiXCR on the 5' RACE reads. The sample has about 970,000 distinct CDR3 sequences, roughly 51% seen once; the top ten hold roughly a fifth. The source material was blood. All receptors come from a woman aged 55-70 years in good health. Each CDR3 is given with its conserved first and last residue. D genes are given only for firm matches. Not all rows give a size; the values are once, few, many and, for expanded clones, a class.

v_call	j_call	d_call	clone_size	cdr3_nt	cdr3_aa
TRBV20-1	TRBJ2-7	TRBD1	few	TGCAGTGTCCAGGGAGGGGACAGGGGGCTCTACGAGCAGTACTTC	CSVQGGDRGLYEQYF
TRBV6-2/TRBV6-3	TRBJ2-5	NA	NA	TGTGCCAGCAGTTACGCCGGGACGCGGGGACGGTACTTC	CASSYAGTRGRYF
TRBV7-8	TRBJ2-1	NA	NA	TGTGCCAGCAGCGGATCTACAGGGGAGGGACACGGGAATGAGCAGTTCTTC	CASSGSTGEGHGNEQFF
TRBV4-1	TRBJ2-6	NA	few	TGCGCCAGCAGCCAATATTTCTTGGCTGTAAACTCTGGGGCCAACGTCCTGACTTTC	CASSQYFLAVNSGANVLTF
TRBV2	TRBJ2-1	TRBD2	NA	TGTGCCAGCAGTGAAGGGACTAGCGGGCCCAATGAGCAGTTCTTC	CASSEGTSGPNEQFF
TRBV28	TRBJ2-3	NA	few	TGTGCCAGCAGTTTATTAAGGGGCAGGGGACCAGATACGCAGTATTTT	CASSLLRGRGPDTQYF
TRBV28	TRBJ1-6	TRBD1	NA	TGTGCCAGCAGCGAGACAGGGTATTCACCCCTCCACTTT	CASSETGYSPLHF
TRBV20-1	TRBJ2-5	TRBD2	NA	TGCAGTGCTAGTCTATTACTAGCGGGAGCTGAAGAGACCCAGTACTTC	CSASLLLAGAEETQYF
TRBV3-1	TRBJ1-6	TRBD1	many	TGTGCCAGCAGCGCGGGACAGGATAATTCACCCCTCCACTTT	CASSAGQDNSPLHF
TRBV20-1	TRBJ2-7	NA	few	TGCAGTGCTAGAGGATGGGGAATTAGCCCCTACGAGCAGTACTTC	CSARGWGISPYEQYF
TRBV6-5	TRBJ2-7	NA	few	TGTGCCAGCAGTAGAGAGAGAATCCAGTACTTC	CASSRERIQYF
TRBV6-2/TRBV6-3	TRBJ2-7	NA	NA	TGTGCCAGCAGTTCGGGACCCGGACGGTCCTCCTACGAGCAGTACTTC	CASSSGPGRSSYEQYF
TRBV7-3	TRBJ2-7	NA	NA	TGTTCCAGCAGCGCAGGGTTAGATTCCTACAATGAGCAGTACTTC	CSSSAGLDSYNEQYF
TRBV20-1	TRBJ2-7	NA	few	TGCAGTGCTCGGACTGTAACCGATCTCTCCTACGAGCAGTACTTC	CSARTVTDLSYEQYF
TRBV20-1	TRBJ2-3	TRBD2	many	TGCAGTGCGGTCCTAGCGGGTACGCAGTATTTT	CSAVLAGTQYF
TRBV11-2	TRBJ2-5	NA	once	TGTGCCAGCAGCCTTACCGGGACATCGGGAGGAGAGACCCAGTACTTC	CASSLTGTSGGETQYF
TRBV5-1	TRBJ2-1	NA	NA	TGCGCCAGCAGCTCAACCCTGGGGGCGCATGAGCAGTTCTTC	CASSSTLGAHEQFF
TRBV2	TRBJ1-2	NA	few	TGTGCCAGCAGTGAGGGGCCGGGACGGGAATATGGCTACACCTTC	CASSEGPGREYGYTF
TRBV28	TRBJ2-7	TRBD2	NA	TGTGCCAGCAGTTTTGTAAACCTTAGTTTTGAAACGGGAGGGAACTACGAGCAGTACTTC	CASSFVNLSFETGGNYEQYF
TRBV5-6	TRBJ2-1	NA	NA	TGTGCCAGCAGCTCGAGGGGTGCCTACAATGAGCAGTTCTTC	CASSSRGAYNEQFF
TRBV3-1	TRBJ2-1	NA	NA	TGTGCCAGCAGCCGCTTTTATACAGACAGGCATTTGTTCTTC	CASSRFYTDRHLFF
TRBV28	TRBJ2-5	NA	few	TGTGCCAGCAGTTCGGTAGGGACAGCCGGGAGAGAGACCCAGTACTTC	CASSSVGTAGRETQYF
TRBV12-3/TRBV12-4	TRBJ2-1	NA	few	TGTGCCAGCAGCCAAACACAGGAGCAGTTCTTC	CASSQTQEQFF
TRBV21-1	TRBJ2-5	NA	NA	TGTGCCAGCTTTAAGTTGGTAGAGACCCAGTACTTC	CASFKLVETQYF
TRBV7-2	TRBJ2-1	TRBD2	NA	TGTGCCAGCAGCTTAGTCCCGGGAGGGATGAATGAGCAGTTCTTC	CASSLVPGGMNEQFF
TRBV28	TRBJ1-5	NA	few	TGTGCCAGCAGTTTTGTCAGCGGCTTGCTGCCCCAGCATTTT	CASSFVSGLLPQHF
TRBV28	TRBJ2-3	TRBD2	NA	TGTGCCAGCAGTTTATGGGCTAGCGGGCCCACAGATACGCAGTATTTT	CASSLWASGPTDTQYF
TRBV3-1	TRBJ2-7	NA	many	TGTGCCAGCAGCCAGGTGGTTTACGAGCAGTACTTC	CASSQVVYEQYF
TRBV10-3	TRBJ2-7	TRBD2	few	TGTGCCATCAGTGAGTCGACGCGGGAGATCGACGAGCAGTACTTC	CAISESTREIDEQYF
TRBV7-9	TRBJ1-6	NA	NA	TGTGCCAGCAGCTTAGTCAGCCGGAACTCACCCCTCCACTTT	CASSLVSRNSPLHF